This T cell receptor (beta chain) was profiled in a study of breast tumors, draining lymph nodes, adjacent tissues. Study-wide results and caveats: Tumor and nontumor repertoires were significantly more similar in luminal-like than in basal-like breast cancer. Data fit most tumor T cells coming from lymph node, expanding in tumor.

A single record per CDR3 protein comes from TCRdb applying MiXCR to the multiplex PCR reads. The table has approximately 250,000 distinct CDR3 sequences, under 40% seen once; the top ten hold under 4.5%. Germline V CDR1 and CDR2: SEHNR, FQNEAQ (reference sequence). Trimming stripped 4 bases from V and 4 bases from J, with 11 bases between. The CDR3 loop spans 13 amino acids. This clonotype was seen repeatedly, ten times or more. Its specificity is unknown. Breast cancer patients provided tissue from their axillary draining lymph nodes. J is TRBJ2-7 and V is TRBV7-9; D ambiguous. Specimen: axillary lymph node tissue. This TCR came from a female donor with breast cancer. Some clones in this sample may be carry-over from other donors' samples. CDR3 protein: CASSYGKGYEQYF. CDR3 nucleotides: TGTGCCAGCAGCTATGGGAAGGGATACGAGCAGTACTTC. Supplemented by reference TRBV7-9 and TRBJ2-7, the full variable domain reads DTGVSQNPRHKITKRGQNVTFRCDPISEHNRLYWYRQTLGQGPEFLTYFQNEAQLEKSRLLSDRFSAERPKGSFSTLEIQRTEQGDSAMYLCASSYGKGYEQYFGPGTRLTVT.